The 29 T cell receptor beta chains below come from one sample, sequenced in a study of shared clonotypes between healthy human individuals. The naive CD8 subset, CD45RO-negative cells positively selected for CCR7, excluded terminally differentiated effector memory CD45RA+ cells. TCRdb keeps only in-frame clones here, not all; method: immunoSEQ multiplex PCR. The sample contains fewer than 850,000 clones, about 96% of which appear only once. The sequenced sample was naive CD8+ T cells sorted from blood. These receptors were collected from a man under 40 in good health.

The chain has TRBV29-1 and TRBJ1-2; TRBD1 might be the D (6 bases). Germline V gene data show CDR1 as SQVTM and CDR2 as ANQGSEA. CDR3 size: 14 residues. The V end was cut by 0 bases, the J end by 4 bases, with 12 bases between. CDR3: CSVEDREGVYGYTF. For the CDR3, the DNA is TGCAGCGTTGAAGACCGCGAGGGGGTCTATGGCTACACCTTC.

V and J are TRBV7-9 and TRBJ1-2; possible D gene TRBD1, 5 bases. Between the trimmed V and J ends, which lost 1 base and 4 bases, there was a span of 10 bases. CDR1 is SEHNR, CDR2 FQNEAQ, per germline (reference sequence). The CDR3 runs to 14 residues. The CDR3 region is CASSLDRGSYGYTF. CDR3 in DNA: TGTGCCAGCAGCTTAGACCGGGGGTCCTATGGCTACACCTTC.

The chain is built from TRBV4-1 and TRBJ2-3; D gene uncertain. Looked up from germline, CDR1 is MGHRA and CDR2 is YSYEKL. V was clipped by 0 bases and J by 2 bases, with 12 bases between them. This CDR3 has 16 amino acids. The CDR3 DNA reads TGCGCCAGCAGCCAAGATTTTGAGGCTTCCACAGATACGCAGTATTTT. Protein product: CASSQDFEASTDTQYF.

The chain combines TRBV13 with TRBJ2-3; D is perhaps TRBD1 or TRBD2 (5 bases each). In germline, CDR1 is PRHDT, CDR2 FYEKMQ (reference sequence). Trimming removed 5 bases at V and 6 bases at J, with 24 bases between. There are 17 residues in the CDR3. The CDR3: CASSESGPSRFSDTQYF. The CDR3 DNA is TGTGCCAGCAGCGAGTCGGGACCCTCGAGGTTCTCGGATACGCAGTATTTT.

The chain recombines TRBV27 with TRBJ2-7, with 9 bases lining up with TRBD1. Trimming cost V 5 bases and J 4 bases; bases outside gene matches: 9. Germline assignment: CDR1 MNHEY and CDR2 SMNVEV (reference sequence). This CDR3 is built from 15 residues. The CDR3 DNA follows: TGTGCCAGCAGTCCAACCGGGACAGGGAATTACGAGCAGTACTTC. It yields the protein CASSPTGTGNYEQYF.

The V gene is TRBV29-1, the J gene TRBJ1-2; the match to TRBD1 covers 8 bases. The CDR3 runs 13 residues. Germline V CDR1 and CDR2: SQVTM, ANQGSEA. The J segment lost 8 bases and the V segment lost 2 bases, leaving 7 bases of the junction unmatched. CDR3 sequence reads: CSVERTGRFGYTF. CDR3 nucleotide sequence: TGCAGCGTTGAAAGGACAGGGAGATTCGGCTACACCTTC.

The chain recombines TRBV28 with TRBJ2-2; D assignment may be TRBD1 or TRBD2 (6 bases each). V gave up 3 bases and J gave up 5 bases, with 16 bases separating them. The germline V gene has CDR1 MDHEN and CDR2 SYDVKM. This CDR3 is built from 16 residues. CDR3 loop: CASSFINRDSTGELFF. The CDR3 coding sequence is TGTGCCAGCAGTTTTATTAACAGGGACTCAACCGGGGAGCTGTTTTTT.

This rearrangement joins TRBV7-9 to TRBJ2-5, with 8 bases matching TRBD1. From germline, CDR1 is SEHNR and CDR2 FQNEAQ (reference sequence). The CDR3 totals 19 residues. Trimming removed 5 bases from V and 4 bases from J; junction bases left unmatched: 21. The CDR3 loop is CASSPPTTAQGALGETQYF. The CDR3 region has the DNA TGTGCCAGCAGCCCACCTACGACGGCTCAGGGGGCCTTGGGAGAGACCCAGTACTTC. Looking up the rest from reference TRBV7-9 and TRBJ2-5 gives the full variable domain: DTGVSQNPRHKITKRGQNVTFRCDPISEHNRLYWYRQTLGQGPEFLTYFQNEAQLEKSRLLSDRFSAERPKGSFSTLEIQRTEQGDSAMYLCASSPPTTAQGALGETQYFGPGTRLLVL.

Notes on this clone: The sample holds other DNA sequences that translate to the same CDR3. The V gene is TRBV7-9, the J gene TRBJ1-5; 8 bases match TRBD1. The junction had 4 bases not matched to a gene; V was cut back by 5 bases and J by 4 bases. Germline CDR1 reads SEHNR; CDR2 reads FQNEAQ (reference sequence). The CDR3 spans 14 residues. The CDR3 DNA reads TGTGCCAGCAGCGACGGACAGGGTAATCAGCCCCAGCATTTT. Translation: CASSDGQGNQPQHF.

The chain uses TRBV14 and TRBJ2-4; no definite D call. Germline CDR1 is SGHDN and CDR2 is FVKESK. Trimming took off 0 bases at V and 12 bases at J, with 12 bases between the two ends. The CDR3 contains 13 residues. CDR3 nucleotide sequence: TGTGCCAGCAGCCAAGATTCGGGTACAGATCAGTACTTC. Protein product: CASSQDSGTDQYF.

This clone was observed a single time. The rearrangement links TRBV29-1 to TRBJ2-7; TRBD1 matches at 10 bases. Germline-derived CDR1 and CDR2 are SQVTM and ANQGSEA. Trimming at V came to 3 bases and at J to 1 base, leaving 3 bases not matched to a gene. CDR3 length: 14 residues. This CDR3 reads CSVEMGQGSYEQYF. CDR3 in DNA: TGCAGCGTTGAGATGGGACAGGGGTCCTACGAGCAGTACTTC.

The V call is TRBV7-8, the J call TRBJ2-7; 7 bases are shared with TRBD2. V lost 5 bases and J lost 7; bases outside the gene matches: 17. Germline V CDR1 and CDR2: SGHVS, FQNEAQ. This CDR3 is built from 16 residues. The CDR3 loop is CASSRWGGTQLSEQYF. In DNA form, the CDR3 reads TGTGCCAGCAGCCGATGGGGGGGGACCCAGCTCTCGGAGCAGTACTTC.

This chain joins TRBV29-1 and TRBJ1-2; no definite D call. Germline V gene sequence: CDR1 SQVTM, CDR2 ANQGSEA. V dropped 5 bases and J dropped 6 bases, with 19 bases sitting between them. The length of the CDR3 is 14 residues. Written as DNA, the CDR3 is TGCAGCGTTCGGGCAGGTCTATACTCTGATGGCTACACCTTC. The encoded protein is CSVRAGLYSDGYTF.

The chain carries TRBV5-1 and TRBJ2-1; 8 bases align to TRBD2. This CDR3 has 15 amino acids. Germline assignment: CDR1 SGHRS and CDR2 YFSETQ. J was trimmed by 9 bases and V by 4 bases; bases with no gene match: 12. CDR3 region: CASSLPWAGGTEQFF. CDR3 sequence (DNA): TGCGCCAGCAGCCTCCCCTGGGCGGGGGGCACTGAGCAGTTCTTC.

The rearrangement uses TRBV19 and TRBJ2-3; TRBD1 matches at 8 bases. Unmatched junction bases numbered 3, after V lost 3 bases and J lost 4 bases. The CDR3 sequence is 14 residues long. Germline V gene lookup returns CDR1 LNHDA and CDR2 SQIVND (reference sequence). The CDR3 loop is CASSIRTGPDTQYF. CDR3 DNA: TGTGCCAGTAGTATCCGGACAGGGCCAGATACGCAGTATTTT.

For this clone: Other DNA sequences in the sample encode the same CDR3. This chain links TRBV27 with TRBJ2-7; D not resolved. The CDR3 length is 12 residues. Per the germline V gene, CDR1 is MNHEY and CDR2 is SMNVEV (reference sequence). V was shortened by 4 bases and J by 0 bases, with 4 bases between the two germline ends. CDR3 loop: CASSSGSYEQYF. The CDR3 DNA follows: TGTGCCAGCAGTTCCGGCTCCTACGAGCAGTACTTC.

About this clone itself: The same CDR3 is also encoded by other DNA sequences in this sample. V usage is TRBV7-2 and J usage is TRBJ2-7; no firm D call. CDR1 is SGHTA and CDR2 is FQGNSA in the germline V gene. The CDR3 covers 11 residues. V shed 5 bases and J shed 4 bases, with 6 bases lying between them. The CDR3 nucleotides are TGTGCCAGCAGCCTTCAGTACGAGCAGTACTTC. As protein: CASSLQYEQYF.

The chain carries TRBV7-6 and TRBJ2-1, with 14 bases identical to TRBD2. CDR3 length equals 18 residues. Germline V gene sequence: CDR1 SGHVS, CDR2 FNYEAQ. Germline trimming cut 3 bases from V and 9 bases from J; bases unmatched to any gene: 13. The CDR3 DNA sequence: TGTGCCAGCAGCTTCGGGACTAGCGGGAGTCTGGGATTTAGTGAGCAGTTCTTC. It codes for CASSFGTSGSLGFSEQFF.

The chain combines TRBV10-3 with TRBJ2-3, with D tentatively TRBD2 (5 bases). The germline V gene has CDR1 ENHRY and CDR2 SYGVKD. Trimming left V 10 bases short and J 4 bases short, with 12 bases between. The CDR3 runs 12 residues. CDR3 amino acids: CATGKAADTQYF. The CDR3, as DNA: TGTGCCACCGGGAAGGCGGCAGATACGCAGTATTTT.

CDR3 amino acids: CASSFQGSIGNQPQHF. As DNA, the CDR3 is TGTGCCAGCAGTTTCCAGGGAAGCATTGGCAATCAGCCCCAGCATTTT. The chain recombines TRBV27 with TRBJ1-5; a possible D gene is TRBD1 (5 bases). Trimming took off 3 bases at V and 2 bases at J, with 14 bases between the two ends. Germline values: CDR1 MNHEY, CDR2 SMNVEV (reference sequence). The CDR3 consists of 16 residues.

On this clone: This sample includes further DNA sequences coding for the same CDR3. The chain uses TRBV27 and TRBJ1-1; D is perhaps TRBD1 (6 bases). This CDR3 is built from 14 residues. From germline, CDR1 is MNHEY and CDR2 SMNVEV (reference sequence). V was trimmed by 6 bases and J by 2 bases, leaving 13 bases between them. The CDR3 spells CASRLTGGNTEAFF. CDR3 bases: TGTGCCAGCAGACTGACAGGAGGCAACACTGAAGCTTTCTTT.

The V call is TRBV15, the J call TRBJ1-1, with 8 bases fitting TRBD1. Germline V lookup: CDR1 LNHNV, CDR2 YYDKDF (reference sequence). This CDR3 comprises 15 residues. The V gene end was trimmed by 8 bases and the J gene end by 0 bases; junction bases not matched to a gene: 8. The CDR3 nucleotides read TGTGCCACCGCCACCGGGACAGGCCTGAACACTGAAGCTTTCTTT. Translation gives CATATGTGLNTEAFF.

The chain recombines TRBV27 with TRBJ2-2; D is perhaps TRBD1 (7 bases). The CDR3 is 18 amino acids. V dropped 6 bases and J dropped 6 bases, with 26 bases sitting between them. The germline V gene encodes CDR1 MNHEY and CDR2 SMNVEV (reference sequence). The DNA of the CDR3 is TGTGCCAGCAGGCAACGAGTTGCGGGACAGAGGGCGGCCGGGGAGCTGTTTTTT. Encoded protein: CASRQRVAGQRAAGELFF.

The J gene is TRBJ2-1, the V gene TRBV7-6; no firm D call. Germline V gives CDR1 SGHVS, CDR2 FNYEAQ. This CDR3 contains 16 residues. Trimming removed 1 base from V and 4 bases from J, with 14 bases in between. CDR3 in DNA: TGTGCCAGCAGCTTAGAGGCGTTTTTGTCTTACAATGAGCAGTTCTTC. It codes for CASSLEAFLSYNEQFF.

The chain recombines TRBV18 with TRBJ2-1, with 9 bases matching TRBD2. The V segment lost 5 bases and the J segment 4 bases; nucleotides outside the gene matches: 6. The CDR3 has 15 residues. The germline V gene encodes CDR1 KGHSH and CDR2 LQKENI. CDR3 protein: CASSDIAGVYNEQFF. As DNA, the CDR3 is TGTGCCAGCTCAGACATAGCGGGAGTTTACAATGAGCAGTTCTTC.

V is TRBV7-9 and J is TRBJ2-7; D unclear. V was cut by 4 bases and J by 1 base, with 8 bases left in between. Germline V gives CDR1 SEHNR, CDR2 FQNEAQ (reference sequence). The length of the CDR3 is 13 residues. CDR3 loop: CASSSDISYEQYF. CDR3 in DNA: TGTGCCAGCAGCTCTGACATATCCTACGAGCAGTACTTC.

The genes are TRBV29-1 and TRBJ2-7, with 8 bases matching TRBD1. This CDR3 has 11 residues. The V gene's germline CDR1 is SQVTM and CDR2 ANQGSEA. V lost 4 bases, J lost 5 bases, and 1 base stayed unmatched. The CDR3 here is CSVGTGNEQYF. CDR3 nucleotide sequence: TGCAGCGTTGGGACAGGGAACGAGCAGTACTTC.

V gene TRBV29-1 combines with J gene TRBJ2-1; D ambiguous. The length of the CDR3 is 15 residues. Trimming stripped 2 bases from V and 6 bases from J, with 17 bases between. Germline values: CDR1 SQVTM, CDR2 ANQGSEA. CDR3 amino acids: CSVEMRVYHINEQFF. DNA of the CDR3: TGCAGCGTTGAAATGCGAGTCTATCATATCAATGAGCAGTTCTTC.

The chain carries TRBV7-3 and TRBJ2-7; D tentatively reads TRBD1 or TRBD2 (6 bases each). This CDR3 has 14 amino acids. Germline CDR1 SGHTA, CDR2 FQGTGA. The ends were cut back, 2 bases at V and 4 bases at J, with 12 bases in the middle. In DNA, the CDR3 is TGTGCCAGCAGCTTAGTGGGGGGCAGTTACGAGCAGTACTTC. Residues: CASSLVGGSYEQYF.